This T cell receptor beta chain stems from a study of blood T cell repertoires in COVID-19. Germline CDR1 DFQATT, CDR2 SNEGSKA (reference sequence). This CDR3 contains 13 residues. Trimming stripped 3 bases from V and 6 bases from J, with 12 bases between. Generated by immunoSEQ multiplex PCR, the TCRdb table keeps only in-frame clones and is missing some. Of approximately 150,000 clones in the sample, approximately 83% are singletons; the top ten hold more than 1.5%. Sequences were obtained from peripheral blood. The gene calls are TRBV20-1 and TRBJ1-5; weak D call: TRBD1 (5 bases). This TCR came from a human donor in a cohort sampled during active COVID-19. The CDR3 nucleotides read TGCAGTGCTAGTTTGGGGGAGGGTCAGCCCCAGCATTTT. This codes for CSASLGEGQPQHF.